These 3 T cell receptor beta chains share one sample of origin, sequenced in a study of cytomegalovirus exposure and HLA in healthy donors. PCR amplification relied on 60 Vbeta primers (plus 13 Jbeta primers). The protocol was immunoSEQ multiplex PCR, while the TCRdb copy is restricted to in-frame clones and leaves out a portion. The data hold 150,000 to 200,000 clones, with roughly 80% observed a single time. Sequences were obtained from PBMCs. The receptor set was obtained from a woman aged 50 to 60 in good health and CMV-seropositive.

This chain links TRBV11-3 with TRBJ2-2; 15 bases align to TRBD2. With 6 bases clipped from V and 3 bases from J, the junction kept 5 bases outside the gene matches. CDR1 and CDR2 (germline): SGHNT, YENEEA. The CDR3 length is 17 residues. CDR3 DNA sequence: TGTGCCAGCAGTTGGACTAGCGGGGGGGCTGACACCGGGGAGCTGTTTTTT. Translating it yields CASSWTSGGADTGELFF. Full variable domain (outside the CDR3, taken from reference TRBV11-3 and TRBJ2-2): EAGVVQSPRYKIIEKKQPVAFWCNPISGHNTLYWYLQNLGQGPELLIRYENEEAVDDSQLPKDRFSAERLKGVDSTLKIQPAELGDSAVYLCASSWTSGGADTGELFFGEGSRLTVL.

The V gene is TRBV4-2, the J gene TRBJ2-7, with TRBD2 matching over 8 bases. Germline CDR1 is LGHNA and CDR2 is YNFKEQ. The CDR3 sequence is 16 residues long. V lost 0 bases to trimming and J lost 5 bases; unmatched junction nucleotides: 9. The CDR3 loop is CASSQEGASGWDEQYF. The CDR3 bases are TGTGCCAGCAGCCAAGAAGGCGCTAGCGGGTGGGACGAGCAGTACTTC.

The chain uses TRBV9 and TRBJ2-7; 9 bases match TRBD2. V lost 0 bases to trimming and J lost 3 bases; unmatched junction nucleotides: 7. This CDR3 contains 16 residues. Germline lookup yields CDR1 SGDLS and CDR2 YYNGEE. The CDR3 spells CASSVGGGGAIYEQYF. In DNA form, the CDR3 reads TGTGCCAGCAGCGTAGGAGGCGGGGGGGCCATCTACGAGCAGTACTTC.